Below, 21 T cell receptor beta chains from the same sample are listed, as sequenced in a study of circulating and synovial CD4+ cells in juvenile arthritis. The assay was immunoSEQ multiplex PCR, and TCRdb's table has in-frame clones only and misses some. The table lists 39,000 or so clones, around 95% of them singletons. The sequenced sample consisted of CD4+ T cells from blood. Receptor source: a human donor with juvenile idiopathic arthritis.

Remarks on this clone: The same CDR3 also results from other DNA sequences found in this sample. CDR3 bases: TGTGCCAGCAGTGAGCAGACAGCATATAATTCACCCCTCCACTTT. The encoded protein is CASSEQTAYNSPLHF. The chain uses TRBV25-1 and TRBJ1-6, with D possibly being TRBD1 (5 bases). Germline CDR1 is MGHDK and CDR2 is SYGVNS. Trimming removed 3 bases at V and 4 bases at J, with 10 bases between. CDR3 size: 15 residues.

Remarks on this clone: At one end the junction does not follow the germline gene, possibly because of a read error. The V call is TRBV7-2, the J call TRBJ1-6, with D unclear. Germline V CDR1 and CDR2: SGHTA, FQGNSA. This CDR3 is 12 amino acids long. CDR3 nucleotides: TGTGCCAGCAGCTTAAATAATTCCCCCCTCCACTTT. Translated, it gives CASSLNNSPLHF.

The V call is TRBV10-3, the J call TRBJ1-2, with D possibly being TRBD1 (5 bases). Per the germline V gene, CDR1 is ENHRY and CDR2 is SYGVKD. There are 15 residues in the CDR3. Trimming stripped 5 bases from V and 4 bases from J, with 17 bases between. CDR3 amino acids: CAISPLRQSVYGYTF. The CDR3 nucleotides read TGTGCCATCAGTCCCTTAAGACAGAGTGTCTATGGCTACACCTTC.

V is TRBV30 and J is TRBJ2-2, with 10 bases aligning to TRBD2. CDR1 and CDR2 from the germline V gene are GTSNPN and SVGIG (reference sequence). The J segment lost 5 bases and the V segment lost 4 bases, leaving 13 bases of the junction unmatched. The CDR3 sequence is 17 residues long. This CDR3 reads CAWKLAGAAGRTGELFF. The DNA of the CDR3 is TGTGCCTGGAAGCTAGCGGGGGCCGCCGGGAGGACCGGGGAGCTGTTTTTT.

The rearrangement links TRBV11-2 to TRBJ2-5; possibly TRBD2 for D (7 bases). The CDR3 covers 17 residues. Germline V gives CDR1 SGHAT, CDR2 FQNNGV. V was cut by 2 bases and J by 2 bases, with 18 bases left in between. The CDR3 loop reads CASSLSRWGGVQETQYF. In nucleotides, the CDR3 is TGTGCCAGCAGCTTATCCAGGTGGGGGGGCGTACAAGAGACCCAGTACTTC.

This clone occurred a few times. The rearrangement links TRBV5-1 to TRBJ1-2; no clear D gene. The CDR3 contains 13 residues. Trimming took 4 bases from V and 8 from J, leaving 15 bases between them. CDR1 SGHRS and CDR2 YFSETQ come from the germline V gene. The CDR3 loop reads CASSLGSARGYTF. Here the CDR3 DNA reads TGCGCCAGCAGCCTTGGGTCCGCCAGGGGCTACACCTTC.

This chain joins TRBV4-3 and TRBJ1-2; D perhaps matches TRBD1 (5 bases). Germline values: CDR1 LGHNA, CDR2 YSLEER. V lost 0 bases to trimming and J lost 6 bases, with 14 bases between them. The CDR3 contains 15 residues. CDR3 nucleotides: TGCGCCAGCAGCCAAGATTTGGCTACGGGGGATGGCTACACCTTC. Translation: CASSQDLATGDGYTF.

The V call is TRBV7-9, the J call TRBJ1-1, with D unclear. The CDR3 is 13 amino acids. Trimming removed 3 bases at V and 4 bases at J, with 9 bases between. Germline loops: CDR1 SEHNR, CDR2 FQNEAQ (reference sequence). The CDR3 DNA follows: TGTGCCAGCAGCTTCCGGGTGGGCACTGAAGCTTTCTTT. Its protein is CASSFRVGTEAFF.

The chain recombines TRBV30 with TRBJ2-7; weak D call: TRBD1 (6 bases). Looked up from germline, CDR1 is GTSNPN and CDR2 is SVGIG (reference sequence). CDR3 length equals 13 residues. V dropped 3 bases and J dropped 3 bases, with 12 bases sitting between them. The CDR3 region has the DNA TGTGCCTGGAGGAGGGGCAGGGGCTACGAGCAGTACTTC. It specifies CAWRRGRGYEQYF.

The chain carries TRBV7-3 and TRBJ2-5; TRBD1 agrees at 8 bases. V shed 5 bases and J 1 base; nucleotides not matched to a gene: 0. This CDR3 region has 13 residues. Per germline, CDR1 SGHTA and CDR2 FQGTGA. CDR3 DNA: TGTGCCAGCAGCGGACAGGGCCAAGAGACCCAGTACTTC. It specifies CASSGQGQETQYF.

This chain connects TRBV7-3 to TRBJ2-3; 8 nucleotides align to TRBD2. Germline V gene lookup returns CDR1 SGHTA and CDR2 FQGTGA. V lost 3 bases to trimming and J lost 2 bases; unmatched junction nucleotides: 4. The CDR3 extends over 15 amino acids. The CDR3 sequence is CASSFSSGITDTQYF. For the CDR3, the DNA is TGTGCCAGCAGCTTTAGTAGCGGGATCACAGATACGCAGTATTTT. The full variable domain, its missing parts supplied by reference TRBV7-3 and TRBJ2-3, is GAGVSQTPSNKVTEKGKYVELRCDPISGHTALYWYRQSLGQGPEFLIYFQGTGAADDSGLPNDRFFAVRPEGSVSTLKIQRTERGDSAVYLCASSFSSGITDTQYFGPGTRLTVL.

This rearrangement joins TRBV15 to TRBJ1-3, with a possible D match to TRBD1 (6 bases). Germline V gene sequence: CDR1 LNHNV, CDR2 YYDKDF (reference sequence). V was shortened by 0 bases and J by 4 bases, with 22 bases between the two germline ends. CDR3 length: 19 residues. CDR3 coding DNA: TGTGCCACCAGCAGAGATTCGGCACAGGGAAGGGCTCGGGGAAACACCATATATTTT. Residues: CATSRDSAQGRARGNTIYF.

The chain couples TRBV4-2 to TRBJ2-7; 8 positions match TRBD1. V shed 1 base, J shed 3 bases, and the junction held 8 bases outside the gene matches. The germline gives CDR1 LGHNA, CDR2 YNFKEQ. The CDR3 sequence is 16 residues long. The CDR3, as DNA: TGTGCCAGCAGCCAAGGGTGGACAGGGCTTAACTACGAGCAGTACTTC. This sequence encodes CASSQGWTGLNYEQYF.

As regards this clone: One junction end disagrees with the germline gene, perhaps due to a read error. Other DNA sequences in this specimen translate into the identical CDR3. V usage is TRBV30 and J usage is TRBJ1-6; 10 bases agree with TRBD1. The CDR3 has 18 amino acids. The germline V gene encodes CDR1 GTSNPN and CDR2 SVGIG (reference sequence). Written as DNA, the CDR3 is TGTGCCTGGAGCGGCCGGGACAGGGGTAACTCCTATAATTCCCCCCTCCACTTT. This translates into CAWSGRDRGNSYNSPLHF. Full variable domain (missing parts from reference TRBV30 and TRBJ1-6): SQTIHQWPATLVQPVGSPLSLECTVEGTSNPNLYWYRQAAGRGLQLLFYSVGIGQISSEVPQNLSASRPQDRQFILSSKKLLLSDSGFYLCAWSGRDRGNSYNSPLHFGNGTRLTVT.

CDR3: CASSPGTGAHMNTEAFF. DNA for the CDR3: TGCGCCAGCAGCCCTGGGACAGGGGCGCATATGAACACTGAAGCTTTCTTT. This sequence joins TRBV5-1 and TRBJ1-1, with TRBD1 matching over 10 bases. This CDR3 is 17 amino acids long. With 4 bases clipped from V and 0 bases from J, the junction kept 9 bases outside the gene matches. Germline CDR1 SGHRS, CDR2 YFSETQ.

The chain uses TRBV18 and TRBJ1-2, with 12 positions matching TRBD1. This CDR3 spans 15 amino acids. CDR1 and CDR2 (germline): KGHSH, LQKENI. V trimming: 6 bases; J trimming: 7 bases; junction bases outside the gene matches: 9. CDR3 DNA sequence: TGTGCCAGCTCCACGACAGGGACAGGGGGCAGTGGCTACACCTTC. As protein: CASSTTGTGGSGYTF.

The genes are TRBV5-6 and TRBJ2-5; the match to TRBD1 covers 10 bases. In germline, CDR1 is SGHDT, CDR2 YYEEEE. This CDR3 has 15 residues. V shed 5 bases, J shed 3 bases, and the junction held 7 bases outside the gene matches. CDR3 sequence reads: CASSRGGTGEETQYF. The CDR3 nucleotides are TGTGCCAGCAGTCGCGGAGGGACAGGGGAAGAGACCCAGTACTTC.

Only a few counts were recorded for this clone. The chain couples TRBV6-1 to TRBJ1-2, with TRBD1 identical over 7 bases. The CDR3 contains 17 residues. The ends lost 3 bases at V and 2 bases at J; junction bases unmatched: 12. CDR1 and CDR2 from the germline V gene are MNHNS and SASEGT. The CDR3 protein is CASSDVLAGGNNYGYTF. The CDR3, as DNA: TGTGCCAGCAGTGACGTTTTGGCAGGGGGAAACAACTATGGCTACACCTTC.

Details on this clone: The sample holds other DNA sequences that translate to the same CDR3. This chain connects TRBV6-5 to TRBJ1-6; possibly TRBD1 for D (6 bases). V was shortened by 0 bases and J by 13 bases, with 19 bases between the two germline ends. CDR1 is MNHEY, CDR2 SVGAGI, per germline. The CDR3 runs 16 residues. CDR3 in amino acids: CASSYSTGGGQSPLHF. CDR3 bases: TGTGCCAGCAGTTACTCGACGGGCGGGGGGCAATCCCCCCTCCACTTT.

The chain employs TRBV7-9 and TRBJ1-3; D might be TRBD1 (5 bases). The CDR3 extends over 12 amino acids. Germline V lookup: CDR1 SEHNR, CDR2 FQNEAQ (reference sequence). The V end lost 4 bases, the J end lost 8 bases, and 9 bases lay between the germline ends. This CDR3 is CASSSSGDTIYF. The CDR3 bases are TGTGCCAGCAGCTCATCGGGGGACACCATATATTTT.

The CDR3 region is CASSSTTGKETQYF. CDR3 nucleotides: TGTGCCAGCAGCTCCACCACAGGCAAGGAGACCCAGTACTTC. V usage is TRBV13 and J usage is TRBJ2-5; maybe TRBD1 (5 bases). The CDR3 is 14 amino acids. V lost 4 bases and J lost 5, with 14 bases in between. Germline-derived CDR1 and CDR2 are PRHDT and FYEKMQ (reference sequence).